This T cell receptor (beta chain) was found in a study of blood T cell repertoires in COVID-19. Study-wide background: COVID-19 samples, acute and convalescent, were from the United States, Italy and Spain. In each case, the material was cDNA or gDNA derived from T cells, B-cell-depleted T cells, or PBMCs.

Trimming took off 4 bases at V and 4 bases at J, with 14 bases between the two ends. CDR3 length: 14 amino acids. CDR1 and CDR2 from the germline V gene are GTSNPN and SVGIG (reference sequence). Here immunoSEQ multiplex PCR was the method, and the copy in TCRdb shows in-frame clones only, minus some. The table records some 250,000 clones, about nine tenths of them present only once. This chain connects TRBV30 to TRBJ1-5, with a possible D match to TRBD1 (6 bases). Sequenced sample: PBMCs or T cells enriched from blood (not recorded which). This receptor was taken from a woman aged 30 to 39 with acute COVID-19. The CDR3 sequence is CAWMKGGANQPQHF. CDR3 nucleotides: TGTGCCTGGATGAAAGGGGGAGCGAATCAGCCCCAGCATTTT.